The clone carrying this T cell receptor beta chain is a singleton in its sample. The sample belongs to a study of blood T cell repertoires in COVID-19. Study summary: Collection of acute and convalescent COVID-19 samples took place in the United States, Italy and Spain. From T cells, B-cell-depleted T cells, or PBMCs came the material, which was cDNA or gDNA.

Per the study methods: Reference gene primer amplification yielded estimated nucleated cell counts. Sequencing was performed with immunoSEQ multiplex PCR; in TCRdb, only in-frame clones are kept and a portion is missing. V and J calls plus clone size are reproduced from that table; the DNA served to infer D and trimming. The sample has a few hundred thousand clones; roughly 80% are singletons. With 0 bases clipped from V and 4 bases from J, the junction kept 7 bases outside the gene matches. Germline-derived CDR1 and CDR2 are GTSNPN and SVGIG (reference sequence). The CDR3 covers 15 residues. The rearrangement links TRBV30 to TRBJ2-5; 8 nucleotides agree with TRBD2. The sample was peripheral blood. The TCR was taken from a woman older than 75 with acute or convalescent COVID-19. Here the CDR3 reads CAWSVAVAGRETQYF. CDR3 in DNA: TGTGCCTGGAGTGTTGCGGTAGCGGGAAGAGAGACCCAGTACTTC.